Sequencing of this T cell receptor (beta chain) was carried out in a study of CD4 T cells in relation to SARS-CoV-2 and coronaviruses. Using immunoSEQ multiplex PCR, the repertoire was profiled, and TCRdb retains in-frame clones only, with some absent. The sample has roughly 28,000 clones, over 60% seen once. Unexposed donor CD4+ T cells date from about 2011-2018, before the COVID-19 pandemic. After less than 11 days of culture, CD4+ T cells were isolated. Cultures received half-medium IL-2 refreshes on days 3 and 7. Looked up from germline, CDR1 is WSHSY and CDR2 is SAAADI. The CDR3 runs 15 residues. Trimming cost V 6 bases and J 8 bases; bases outside gene matches: 10. This clone was seen only a few times. Antigen unknown.

This chain links TRBV10-2 with TRBJ1-4, with TRBD1 matching 9 bases. Sequencing was performed on CD4+ T cells from PBMCs, cultured in vitro. The TCR comes from a human donor in good health. CDR3 DNA: TGCGCCAGCAGGGACTCGGACAGGGGTGACGAAAAACTGTTTTTT. Protein: CASRDSDRGDEKLFF.